This T cell receptor (beta chain) was recorded in a study of blood T cell repertoires in COVID-19. The protocol was immunoSEQ multiplex PCR, while the TCRdb copy is restricted to in-frame clones and leaves out a portion. Of a few hundred thousand clones in the sample, around 87% are singletons; the top ten hold 1.5% to 2%. CDR3 length equals 14 residues. The V end was cut by 7 bases, the J end by 0 bases, with 9 bases between. CDR1 ENHRY and CDR2 SYGVKD come from the germline V gene. The chain recombines TRBV10-3 with TRBJ2-2; TRBD1 might be the D (5 bases). This clonotype originated in a man aged 35 to 55 in a cohort exposed to, infected with or recovered from COVID-19 (not recorded which). The source material was PBMCs or T cells enriched from blood (not recorded which). The CDR3 DNA follows: TGTGCCATCAAGGGGCAGACGAACACCGGGGAGCTGTTTTTT. It specifies CAIKGQTNTGELFF.